This is a list of T cell receptor beta chains from one sample in a study of cytomegalovirus exposure and HLA in healthy donors. This table comes from immunoSEQ multiplex PCR, and its TCRdb copy is limited to in-frame clones, with some not included. The table shows about 140,000 clones, with around three quarters occurring only once. The sample was PBMCs. These receptors all come from a man in his forties in good health and CMV-seropositive. CDR3s include the opening cysteine and the closing phenylalanine or tryptophan. The order of the fields is D gene, V gene, J gene, clone size, CDR3 length, CDR3 DNA, CDR3 protein. D genes are given only for firm matches. Clone size is shown for a subset of rows, as once, few, many or a class of expanded clone.

D gene: TRBD1; V gene: TRBV6-6; J gene: TRBJ2-7; clone size: few; CDR3 length: 15; CDR3 DNA: TGTGCCAGCACCCTAGACAGGGACAGCTCCTACGAGCAGTACTTC; CDR3 protein: CASTLDRDSSYEQYF
D gene: TRBD1; V gene: TRBV18; J gene: TRBJ2-7; clone size: .; CDR3 length: 16; CDR3 DNA: TGTGCCAGCTCACCTCAGAGACAGGGCTCACTCTACGAGCAGTACTTC; CDR3 protein: CASSPQRQGSLYEQYF
D gene: TRBD1; V gene: TRBV5-5; J gene: TRBJ2-7; clone size: .; CDR3 length: 17; CDR3 DNA: TGTGCCAGCAGCCAGGGCTCCGGGACAGGGTTATCCTACGAGCAGTACTTC; CDR3 protein: CASSQGSGTGLSYEQYF
D gene: .; V gene: TRBV6-5; J gene: TRBJ2-1; clone size: .; CDR3 length: 13; CDR3 DNA: TGTGCCAGCAGTTACGACGGAAAAGGGGCCAAGTTCTTC; CDR3 protein: CASSYDGKGAKFF
D gene: TRBD1; V gene: TRBV2; J gene: TRBJ2-7; clone size: .; CDR3 length: 13; CDR3 DNA: TGTGCCAGCCTAGGGGACAGGGTCGGCGAGCAGTACTTC; CDR3 protein: CASLGDRVGEQYF
D gene: .; V gene: TRBV9; J gene: TRBJ2-5; clone size: .; CDR3 length: 14; CDR3 DNA: TGTGCCAGCAGCGTAGGGCCCTTGCAAGAGACCCAGTACTTC; CDR3 protein: CASSVGPLQETQYF
D gene: .; V gene: TRBV5-4; J gene: TRBJ2-7; clone size: .; CDR3 length: 12; CDR3 DNA: TGTGCCAGCAGCTCTTCGTTCCACGAGCAGTACTTC; CDR3 protein: CASSSSFHEQYF
D gene: .; V gene: TRBV6-5; J gene: TRBJ2-5; clone size: .; CDR3 length: 15; CDR3 DNA: TGTGCCAGCAGTTACGGAGGGACGTCCCAAGAGACCCAGTACTTC; CDR3 protein: CASSYGGTSQETQYF
D gene: .; V gene: TRBV2; J gene: TRBJ1-5; clone size: .; CDR3 length: 13; CDR3 DNA: TGTGCCAGCAGGACAGTTAGCAATCAGCCCCAGCATTTT; CDR3 protein: CASRTVSNQPQHF
D gene: TRBD1; V gene: TRBV4-1; J gene: TRBJ2-7; clone size: .; CDR3 length: 16; CDR3 DNA: TGCGCCAGCAGCCAGAACCCCCCGGGACAGGGTTCCGAGCAGTACTTC; CDR3 protein: CASSQNPPGQGSEQYF
D gene: .; V gene: TRBV19; J gene: TRBJ2-1; clone size: .; CDR3 length: 14; CDR3 DNA: TGTGCCAGTAGTATACTAGCGTTCGGCTATGAGCAGTTCTTC; CDR3 protein: CASSILAFGYEQFF
D gene: .; V gene: TRBV29-1; J gene: TRBJ2-2; clone size: .; CDR3 length: 15; CDR3 DNA: TGCAGCGCAGCTGGGCAGGGCGTGAGCACCGGGGAGCTGTTTTTT; CDR3 protein: CSAAGQGVSTGELFF
D gene: .; V gene: TRBV28; J gene: TRBJ2-2; clone size: once; CDR3 length: 13; CDR3 DNA: TGTGCCAGCAGGAGGGGGGGGACCGGGGAGCTGTTTTTT; CDR3 protein: CASRRGGTGELFF
D gene: .; V gene: TRBV4-1; J gene: TRBJ1-2; clone size: .; CDR3 length: 15; CDR3 DNA: TGCGCCAGCAGCCAAGATCAGTACAGTCTCTATGGCTACACCTTC; CDR3 protein: CASSQDQYSLYGYTF
D gene: TRBD1; V gene: TRBV6-5; J gene: TRBJ1-3; clone size: once; CDR3 length: 12; CDR3 DNA: TGTGCCAGCAGTACCCGGACAGGGGAACTATATTTT; CDR3 protein: CASSTRTGELYF
D gene: .; V gene: TRBV5-8; J gene: TRBJ1-1; clone size: .; CDR3 length: 12; CDR3 DNA: TGTGCCAGCAGCTTGGGCCTGGACATTGATTTCTTT; CDR3 protein: CASSLGLDIDFF
D gene: .; V gene: TRBV10-2; J gene: TRBJ1-2; clone size: .; CDR3 length: 14; CDR3 DNA: TGCGCCAGCAGTGAGTCTTTCGTCAGGGATGGCTACACCTTC; CDR3 protein: CASSESFVRDGYTF
D gene: .; V gene: TRBV19; J gene: TRBJ2-7; clone size: .; CDR3 length: 16; CDR3 DNA: TGTGCCAGTAGTATACACTCCCCGGAGGGGTCCTACGAGCAGTACTTC; CDR3 protein: CASSIHSPEGSYEQYF
D gene: TRBD1; V gene: TRBV7-6; J gene: TRBJ1-5; clone size: .; CDR3 length: 15; CDR3 DNA: TGTGCCAGCACCCCTGGGACAGGAAGCAATCAGCCCCAGCATTTT; CDR3 protein: CASTPGTGSNQPQHF
D gene: TRBD2; V gene: TRBV10-2; J gene: TRBJ2-3; clone size: once; CDR3 length: 15; CDR3 DNA: TGCGCCAGCAGTATGGGACTAGCTAGCACAGATACGCAGTATTTT; CDR3 protein: CASSMGLASTDTQYF
D gene: .; V gene: TRBV6-1; J gene: TRBJ2-7; clone size: .; CDR3 length: 14; CDR3 DNA: TGTGCCATCACACCAAGACTAGTCTCCTACGAGCAGTACTTC; CDR3 protein: CAITPRLVSYEQYF
D gene: TRBD1; V gene: TRBV29-1; J gene: TRBJ1-1; clone size: .; CDR3 length: 13; CDR3 DNA: TGCAGCGCAGACAGGGGGCGAAACACTGAAGCTTTCTTT; CDR3 protein: CSADRGRNTEAFF
D gene: TRBD1; V gene: TRBV5-6; J gene: TRBJ2-3; clone size: .; CDR3 length: 16; CDR3 DNA: TGTGCCAGCAGCTCTGCCGGGACAGGGGCTATAGATACGCAGTATTTT; CDR3 protein: CASSSAGTGAIDTQYF
D gene: TRBD2; V gene: TRBV28; J gene: TRBJ2-5; clone size: .; CDR3 length: 16; CDR3 DNA: TGTGCCAGCAGGGGGACGTTGGGACTAGACAAAGAGACCCAGTACTTC; CDR3 protein: CASRGTLGLDKETQYF
D gene: .; V gene: TRBV5-4; J gene: TRBJ1-4; clone size: .; CDR3 length: 16; CDR3 DNA: TGTGCCAGCAGCTTGGGAGGGATTGCAACTAATGAAAAACTGTTTTTT; CDR3 protein: CASSLGGIATNEKLFF
D gene: TRBD1; V gene: TRBV28; J gene: TRBJ2-7; clone size: .; CDR3 length: 16; CDR3 DNA: TGTGCCAGCAGTTTTTCAGGGGGACAGGGGGCACGGGAGCAGTACTTC; CDR3 protein: CASSFSGGQGAREQYF
D gene: .; V gene: TRBV4-3; J gene: TRBJ1-2; clone size: .; CDR3 length: 15; CDR3 DNA: TGCGCCAGCAGCCAAGATTACCGGGATTCCTATGGCTACACCTTC; CDR3 protein: CASSQDYRDSYGYTF
D gene: .; V gene: TRBV7-2; J gene: TRBJ2-5; clone size: .; CDR3 length: 15; CDR3 DNA: TGTGCCAGCAGCTTAGTGGACAGAGCGCAAGAGACCCAGTACTTC; CDR3 protein: CASSLVDRAQETQYF
D gene: TRBD2; V gene: TRBV6-1; J gene: TRBJ2-7; clone size: .; CDR3 length: 15; CDR3 DNA: TGTGCCAGCAGTCTGACTAGCGGGAGCTCCTACGAGCAGTACTTC; CDR3 protein: CASSLTSGSSYEQYF
D gene: TRBD2; V gene: TRBV7-6; J gene: TRBJ2-7; clone size: .; CDR3 length: 16; CDR3 DNA: TGTGCCAGCAGCTTAGTAGCGGGCGGGGGGGCCTACGAGCAGTACTTC; CDR3 protein: CASSLVAGGGAYEQYF
D gene: TRBD1; V gene: TRBV10-3; J gene: TRBJ2-7; clone size: .; CDR3 length: 13; CDR3 DNA: TGTGCCTCACAGGGGGCTGGCTCCTACGAGCAGTACTTC; CDR3 protein: CASQGAGSYEQYF
D gene: TRBD2; V gene: TRBV2; J gene: TRBJ2-5; clone size: .; CDR3 length: 16; CDR3 DNA: TGTGCCAGCACCGAGGGAGTAGCGGGACCCCAAGAGACCCAGTACTTC; CDR3 protein: CASTEGVAGPQETQYF
D gene: TRBD1; V gene: TRBV6-5; J gene: TRBJ1-5; clone size: once; CDR3 length: 14; CDR3 DNA: TGTGCCAGCAGTCCTCGGACAGGGGATCAGCCCCAGCATTTT; CDR3 protein: CASSPRTGDQPQHF
D gene: TRBD1; V gene: TRBV19; J gene: TRBJ2-1; clone size: .; CDR3 length: 15; CDR3 DNA: TGTGCCAGTAGTACAGGGACAGATTATTACAATGAGCAGTTCTTC; CDR3 protein: CASSTGTDYYNEQFF
D gene: TRBD1; V gene: TRBV28; J gene: TRBJ2-5; clone size: .; CDR3 length: 16; CDR3 DNA: TGTGCCAGCAGCCCCCCGGGGACAGGGGGTGGGGAGACCCAGTACTTC; CDR3 protein: CASSPPGTGGGETQYF
D gene: .; V gene: TRBV4-2; J gene: TRBJ2-2; clone size: .; CDR3 length: 15; CDR3 DNA: TGTGCCAGCACCCCCGGGACAACCAACACCGGGGAGCTGTTTTTT; CDR3 protein: CASTPGTTNTGELFF
D gene: TRBD2; V gene: TRBV19; J gene: TRBJ2-3; clone size: .; CDR3 length: 16; CDR3 DNA: TGTGCCAGTAGTCGGACTAGCGGGATCTTTACAGATACGCAGTATTTT; CDR3 protein: CASSRTSGIFTDTQYF
D gene: TRBD2; V gene: TRBV5-4; J gene: TRBJ2-1; clone size: .; CDR3 length: 15; CDR3 DNA: TGTGCCAGCAGGTCTAGCGGGGACTCCTACAATGAGCAGTTCTTC; CDR3 protein: CASRSSGDSYNEQFF
D gene: TRBD1; V gene: TRBV29-1; J gene: TRBJ2-5; clone size: .; CDR3 length: 14; CDR3 DNA: TGCAGCGTTGATGGGACAGGGGGCCTAAAGACCCAGTACTTC; CDR3 protein: CSVDGTGGLKTQYF
D gene: .; V gene: TRBV6-5; J gene: TRBJ2-3; clone size: few; CDR3 length: 14; CDR3 DNA: TGTGCCAGCAGAGGGGATCTAGCGACCTTAAAGCAGTATTTT; CDR3 protein: CASRGDLATLKQYF
D gene: TRBD1; V gene: TRBV25-1; J gene: TRBJ1-1; clone size: .; CDR3 length: 13; CDR3 DNA: TGTGCCAGCAGTCGGGCAGGGGGCACCGAAGCTTTCTTT; CDR3 protein: CASSRAGGTEAFF
D gene: .; V gene: TRBV6-6; J gene: TRBJ2-4; clone size: few; CDR3 length: 13; CDR3 DNA: TGTGCCAGTTCCGGGGGAGCCAAAAACATTCAGTACTTC; CDR3 protein: CASSGGAKNIQYF
D gene: .; V gene: TRBV27; J gene: TRBJ1-5; clone size: .; CDR3 length: 19; CDR3 DNA: TGTGCCAGCAGTTTATACGGGACTGACTACCTTGTTGACAATCAGCCCCAGCATTTT; CDR3 protein: CASSLYGTDYLVDNQPQHF
D gene: TRBD1; V gene: TRBV6-5; J gene: TRBJ2-7; clone size: .; CDR3 length: 15; CDR3 DNA: TGTGCCAGCAGTTACTCACGGGACAGGGGCAACGAGCAGTACTTC; CDR3 protein: CASSYSRDRGNEQYF
D gene: TRBD1; V gene: TRBV11-2; J gene: TRBJ1-5; clone size: .; CDR3 length: 16; CDR3 DNA: TGTGCCAGCAGCTTAGGAGGGACAGGCCCGCATCAGCCCCAGCATTTT; CDR3 protein: CASSLGGTGPHQPQHF
D gene: TRBD1; V gene: TRBV5-6; J gene: TRBJ2-7; clone size: few; CDR3 length: 13; CDR3 DNA: TGTGCCAGCAGCTCGGGACAGAACTACGAGCAGTACTTC; CDR3 protein: CASSSGQNYEQYF
D gene: .; V gene: TRBV5-6; J gene: TRBJ2-5; clone size: few; CDR3 length: 16; CDR3 DNA: TGTGCCAGCAGCGTCCGGGGGGCGGGTGGCGTTGAGACCCAGTACTTC; CDR3 protein: CASSVRGAGGVETQYF
D gene: TRBD1; V gene: TRBV16; J gene: TRBJ1-4; clone size: .; CDR3 length: 16; CDR3 DNA: TGTGCCAGCAGCCAATTAGGGACAGCCCGAAATGAAAAACTGTTTTTT; CDR3 protein: CASSQLGTARNEKLFF
D gene: .; V gene: TRBV10-3; J gene: TRBJ1-1; clone size: few; CDR3 length: 13; CDR3 DNA: TGTGCCATCAGTGATCAGGTAAACACTGAAGCTTTCTTT; CDR3 protein: CAISDQVNTEAFF
D gene: TRBD1; V gene: TRBV15; J gene: TRBJ2-7; clone size: .; CDR3 length: 13; CDR3 DNA: TGTGCCACCAGCAGAACCACAGGGGACGAGCAGTACTTC; CDR3 protein: CATSRTTGDEQYF
D gene: TRBD1; V gene: TRBV4-3; J gene: TRBJ1-1; clone size: once; CDR3 length: 15; CDR3 DNA: TGCGCCAGCAGCCGATCCGACAGGGTCAACACTGAAGCTTTCTTT; CDR3 protein: CASSRSDRVNTEAFF
D gene: .; V gene: TRBV6-5; J gene: TRBJ1-1; clone size: .; CDR3 length: 14; CDR3 DNA: TGTGCCAGCAGTTACTCTGCGGCCAACACTGAAGCTTTCTTT; CDR3 protein: CASSYSAANTEAFF
D gene: TRBD1; V gene: TRBV4-1; J gene: TRBJ1-3; clone size: .; CDR3 length: 17; CDR3 DNA: TGCGCCAGCAGCCAAACTCGGACAGGGGGCACTGGAAACACCATATATTTT; CDR3 protein: CASSQTRTGGTGNTIYF